This TCR beta chain was profiled in a study of somatic mutations in cytotoxic T cells in rheumatoid arthritis (dated by TCRdb to about 2017). In the study overall: Some V beta antibody-stained T-cell populations were flow-sorted on a FACSAria II or Sony SH800 at nearly 100% purity, and sorted V beta1+ cells also underwent TCRB sequencing. Whether expanded CD8+ T-cell clones in untreated, newly diagnosed rheumatoid arthritis carry somatic mutations was the study question, and clonality was characterized with TCRB deep sequencing. TCRB deep sequencing was performed for some 65 rheumatoid arthritis patients and approximately 18 healthy controls. Patients and controls did not essentially differ in median age, which was nearly identical between the groups. General conclusions and limits of the study: In patients, CD8+ clonality rose with age (Spearman r=0.49), which was not the case in healthy controls. Rheumatoid arthritis patients and age-matched healthy controls did not significantly differ in CD8+ T-cell clonality. Viral specificity could not be ruled out by absence from virus-specific databases, and the antigen targets of the expanded CD8+ clones remained unknown. In about an eighth of the roughly 65 patients the largest CD8+ clone exceeded 20% of CD8+ cells, and several identical CD8+ TCRB sequences were shared between blood and synovial fluid.

The 20 or so healthy controls were blood donors whose buffy coats were used; they had a median age of around 59 years (range roughly 21-75), and 45% to 70% were female. CD4+ and CD8+ cells were isolated by positive magnetic bead selection on an AutoMACS, and purity was checked by flow cytometry. Isolation of peripheral blood mononuclear cells was done through Ficoll-Paque PLUS density gradient separation. DNA was extracted from CD4-enriched, CD8-enriched or PBMC samples with Nucleospin Tissue or Tissue XS kits and quantified with a Qubit 2.0 fluorometer. In the case of this clone: Its antigen is still unknown. No per-base quality is available; no much larger clone lies one base away.

TCRB CDR3 sequencing used the immunoSEQ assay on genomic DNA. The authors' analysis ran thus. Analyses were restricted to productive TCRB rearrangements. Clonality was calculated as a Shannon entropy-based productive clonality index, and a clone was defined by a unique TCRB CDR3 sequence. The template counts of each clone relative to the total templates per sample were used to calculate repertoire overlap between two samples. V-gene usage from TCRB sequencing and V-gene usage measured by flow cytometry were correlated (Spearman r of approximately 0.62). TCRdb retrieved this table from immuneACCESS and kept in-frame rearrangements only. Not all clones are present; in checked studies, unresolved V genes account for under half, and no reason is known for the remainder. The V and J calls and clone size were taken over from that table, and D and trimming were inferred from the DNA. This sample gives about 6,400 clones in total; roughly 76% of them show up just once. Of the sample, 35% is held by the ten largest clones.

This clonotype was sampled from a woman aged 45-59 years in good health. Sample: CD8+ T cells sorted from blood.

The CDR3 in this case is CASSRAPDSGDETQYF. The DNA reads TGTGCCAGCAGCAGAGCCCCAGACAGTGGTGATGAGACCCAGTACTTC. The sequence is built from TRBV21-1 and TRBJ2-5; the table's D gene call, TRBD1, was not cross checked with the DNA. TRBV21-1 has pseudogene status. The CDR3 spans 16 residues, from the cysteine through the phenylalanine. CDR3 DNA only is kept here, 48 bases in frame from base 1.